Presented here are 8 T cell receptor beta chains from one specimen sequenced in a study of CD8+ T cells in alopecia areata (dated by TCRdb to 2016 to 2019). In the paper's terms, the treatment or condition label means: oral pan-JAK inhibitor, 5-10 mg twice daily. Libraries were constructed by the immunoSEQ multiplex PCR assay. For TCR sequencing, RNA was extracted from every sample and reverse transcribed into cDNA to serve as template. Not all clones reach the TCRdb copy of this immuneACCESS table, which keeps in-frame sequences only. Checked studies attribute under half of the gap to unresolved V genes and leave the rest unexplained. For this sample there are hundreds of thousands of clones; over 45% appear just once. The top ten hold roughly 0.88% of the sample. This specimen consisted of CD4+ T cells sorted from blood, obtained at approximately week 52, from a patient treated with tofacitinib. The source of these receptors is a human donor with alopecia areata.

The chain links TRBV9 to TRBJ2-7; a weak D match, TRBD1 (5 bases). The CDR3 sequence is 13 residues long. From germline, CDR1 is SGDLS and CDR2 YYNGEE. Trimming stripped 3 bases from V and 2 bases from J, with 9 bases between. CDR3 nucleotides: TGTGCCAGCAGCGCGGACAAGGCCTACGAGCAGTACTTC. It yields the protein CASSADKAYEQYF.

This chain links TRBV30 with TRBJ2-1; D is tentatively TRBD1 or TRBD2 (6 bases each). The CDR3 totals 14 residues. CDR1 and CDR2 from the germline V gene are GTSNPN and SVGIG (reference sequence). V lost 3 bases, J lost 2 bases, and 11 bases lay in between. The DNA of the CDR3 is TGTGCCTGGAGATCGGAGGGGGCCTACAATGAGCAGTTCTTC. Translated: CAWRSEGAYNEQFF.

This clone showed up just a few times. The chain employs TRBV29-1 and TRBJ2-1; tentatively, D is TRBD2 (6 bases). The CDR3 extends over 14 amino acids. Germline V lookup: CDR1 SQVTM, CDR2 ANQGSEA. V lost 3 bases to trimming and J lost 8 bases, with 17 bases between them. CDR3 bases: TGCAGCGTTGAGGGGGGAAGAGGGGCGGATGAGCAGTTCTTC. It yields the protein CSVEGGRGADEQFF.

V and J are TRBV7-9 and TRBJ1-5; D not resolved. Germline CDR1 and CDR2: SEHNR and FQNEAQ (reference sequence). CDR3 length: 13 residues. The V gene lost 3 bases and the J gene lost 6 bases, with 9 bases spanning the gap. The CDR3: CASSLSDGQPQHF. The CDR3, as DNA: TGTGCCAGCAGCTTGAGTGATGGTCAGCCCCAGCATTTT.

In its sample, this clone was seen once. The rearrangement uses TRBV27 and TRBJ1-1; D gene ambiguous. The V gene lost 2 bases and the J gene lost 0 bases, with 4 bases spanning the gap. The germline CDR1 and CDR2 sequences are MNHEY and SMNVEV (reference sequence). CDR3 length: 13 amino acids. CDR3 nucleotides: TGTGCCAGCAGTTTACAGATGAACACTGAAGCTTTCTTT. This sequence encodes CASSLQMNTEAFF.

The sample holds a few counts of this clone. The CDR3 sequence: CASSYWGRDHEQFF. The CDR3 nucleotides read TGTGCCAGCAGCTACTGGGGGAGGGACCATGAGCAGTTCTTC. The J gene is TRBJ2-1, the V gene TRBV6-1, with 7 bases fitting TRBD2. Per the germline V gene, CDR1 is MNHNS and CDR2 is SASEGT. V gave up 6 bases and J gave up 8 bases; unmatched junction bases: 10. The length of the CDR3 is 14 residues.

In this sample, this clone turned up a few times. CDR3 residues: CASSFSVREETQYF. In DNA form, the CDR3 reads TGTGCCAGCAGTTTCTCCGTCCGGGAAGAGACCCAGTACTTC. The chain carries TRBV27 and TRBJ2-5; unclear D gene. The CDR3 consists of 14 residues. Trimming removed 3 bases from V and 3 bases from J, with 11 bases in between. From germline, CDR1 is MNHEY and CDR2 SMNVEV (reference sequence).

On this clone itself: Compared with germline, one end of the junction differs, possibly owing to a read error. This chain uses TRBV29-1 with TRBJ1-2, with a possible D match to TRBD1 (6 bases). This CDR3 is 12 amino acids long. The germline V gene has CDR1 SQVTM and CDR2 ANQGSEA. The CDR3 sequence: CSVEGGVYGYTF. The DNA of the CDR3 is TGCAGCGTAGAAGGGGGGGTCTATGGCTACACCTTC.